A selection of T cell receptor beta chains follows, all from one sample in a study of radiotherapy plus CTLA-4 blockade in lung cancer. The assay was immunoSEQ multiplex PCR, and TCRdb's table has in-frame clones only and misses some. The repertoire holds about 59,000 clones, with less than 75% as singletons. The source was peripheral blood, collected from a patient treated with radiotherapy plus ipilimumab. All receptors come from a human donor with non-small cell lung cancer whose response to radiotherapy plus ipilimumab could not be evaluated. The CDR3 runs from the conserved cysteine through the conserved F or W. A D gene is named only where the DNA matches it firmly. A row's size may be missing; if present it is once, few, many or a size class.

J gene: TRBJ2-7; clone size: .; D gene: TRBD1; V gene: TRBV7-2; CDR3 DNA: TGTGCCAGCAGGATGACAGGGGGCACCTACGAGCAGTACTTC; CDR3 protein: CASRMTGGTYEQYF
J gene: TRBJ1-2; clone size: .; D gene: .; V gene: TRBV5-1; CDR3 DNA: TGCGCCAGCAGCTCCCAGGGCCTCAACTATGGCTACACCTTC; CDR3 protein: CASSSQGLNYGYTF
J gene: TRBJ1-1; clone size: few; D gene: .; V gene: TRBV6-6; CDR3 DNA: TGTGCCAGCAGTTTCCCCAGGGGGAACACTGAAGCTTTCTTT; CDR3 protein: CASSFPRGNTEAFF
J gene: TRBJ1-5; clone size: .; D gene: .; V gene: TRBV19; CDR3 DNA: TGTGCCAGTAGAGTCGAGGTTGGGAATCAGCCCCAGCATTTT; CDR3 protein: CASRVEVGNQPQHF
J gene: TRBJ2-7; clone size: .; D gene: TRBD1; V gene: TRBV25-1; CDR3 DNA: TGTGCCAGCAGTCCAACCGACAGGGGGGTCGACGAGCAGTACTTC; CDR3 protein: CASSPTDRGVDEQYF
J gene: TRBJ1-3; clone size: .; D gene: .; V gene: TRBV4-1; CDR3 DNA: TGCGCCAGCAGCCAAGACGGGTTGCCTGGAAACACCATATATTTT; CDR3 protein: CASSQDGLPGNTIYF
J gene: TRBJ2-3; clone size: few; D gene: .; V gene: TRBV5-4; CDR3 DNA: TGTGCCAGCAGCTTGCGAGGGCATGCAGATACGCAGTATTTT; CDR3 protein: CASSLRGHADTQYF
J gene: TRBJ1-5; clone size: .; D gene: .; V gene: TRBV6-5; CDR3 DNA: TGTGCCAGCAGTTACTCGGGAGGGGATCAGCCCCAGCATTTT; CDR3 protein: CASSYSGGDQPQHF
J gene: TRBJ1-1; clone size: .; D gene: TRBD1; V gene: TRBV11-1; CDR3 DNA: TGTGCCAGCAGTTTACAGGGGGACACTGAAGCTTTCTTT; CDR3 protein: CASSLQGDTEAFF
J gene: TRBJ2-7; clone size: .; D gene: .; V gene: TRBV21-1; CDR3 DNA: TGTGCCAGCAGCAAACCCCTGACTAGGACGGGAAAATACGAGCAGTACTTC; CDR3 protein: CASSKPLTRTGKYEQYF
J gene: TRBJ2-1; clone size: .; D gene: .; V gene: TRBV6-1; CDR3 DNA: TGTGCCAGCAGTGTCTACGGGAGCTCCTACAATGAGCAGTTCTTC; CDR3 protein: CASSVYGSSYNEQFF
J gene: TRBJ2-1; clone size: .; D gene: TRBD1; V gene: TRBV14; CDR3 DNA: TGTGCCAGCAGCGCGAACCGGGACAGGGGAATCGATGAGCAGTTCTTC; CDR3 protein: CASSANRDRGIDEQFF
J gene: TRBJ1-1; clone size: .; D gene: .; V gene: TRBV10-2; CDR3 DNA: TGCGCCAGCAGGGACTTGGACACTGAAGCTTTCTTT; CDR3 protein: CASRDLDTEAFF
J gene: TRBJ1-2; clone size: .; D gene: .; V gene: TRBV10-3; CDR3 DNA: TGTGCCATCAGTGAGTCGGTAACAGCCCCCTATGGCTACACCTTC; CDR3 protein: CAISESVTAPYGYTF
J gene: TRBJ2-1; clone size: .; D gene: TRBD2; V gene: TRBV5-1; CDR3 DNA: TGCGCCAGCAGCTTGGTAGCTAGCGGGAGTAGGAGTGAGCAGTTCTTC; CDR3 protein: CASSLVASGSRSEQFF
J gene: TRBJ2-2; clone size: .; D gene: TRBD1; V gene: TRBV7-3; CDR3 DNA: TGTGCCAGCAGCTTAGGGCAGGGGGTCACCGGGGAGCTGTTTTTT; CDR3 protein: CASSLGQGVTGELFF
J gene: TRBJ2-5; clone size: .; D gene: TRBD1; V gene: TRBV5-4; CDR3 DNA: TGTGCCAGCAGCGTCGGACAGGGCCACCAAGAGACCCAGTACTTC; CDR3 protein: CASSVGQGHQETQYF
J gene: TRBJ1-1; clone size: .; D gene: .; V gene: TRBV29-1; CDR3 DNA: TGCAGCGTTGACCGGGGTACGAACACTGAAGCTTTCTTT; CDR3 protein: CSVDRGTNTEAFF
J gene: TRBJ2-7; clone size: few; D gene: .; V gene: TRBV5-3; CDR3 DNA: TGTGCCAGCACCTCGACAGTCTCCTACGAGCAGTACTTC; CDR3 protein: CASTSTVSYEQYF
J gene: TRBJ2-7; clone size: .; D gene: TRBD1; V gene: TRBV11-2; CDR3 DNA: TGTGCCAGCAGCTCGTTCGGGACAGGTAGCTCCTACGAGCAGTACTTC; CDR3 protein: CASSSFGTGSSYEQYF
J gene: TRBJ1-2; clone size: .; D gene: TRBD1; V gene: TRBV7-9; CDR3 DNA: TGTGCCAGCAGCTTAGAGGGGGCGCGTGGCTACACCTTC; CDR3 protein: CASSLEGARGYTF
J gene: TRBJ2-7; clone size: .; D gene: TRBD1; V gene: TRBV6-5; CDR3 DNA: TGTGCCAGCAGTTACGGGACAGGGAATACCTACGAGCAGTACTTC; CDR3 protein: CASSYGTGNTYEQYF
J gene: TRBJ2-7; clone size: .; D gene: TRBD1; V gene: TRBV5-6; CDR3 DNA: TGTGCCAGCAGCCTTTCCGACAGGGGGCCTTACGAGCAGTACTTC; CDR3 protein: CASSLSDRGPYEQYF
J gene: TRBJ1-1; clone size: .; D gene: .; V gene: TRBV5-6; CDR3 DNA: TGTGCCAGCAGCTTGGCTTGGTTCCCACACGAAGCTTTCTTT; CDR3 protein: CASSLAWFPHEAFF
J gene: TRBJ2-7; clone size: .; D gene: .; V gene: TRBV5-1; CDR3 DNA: TGCGCCAGCAGCCTGGCTGGGGGGGCCGTCCCCTACGAGCAGTACTTC; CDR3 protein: CASSLAGGAVPYEQYF
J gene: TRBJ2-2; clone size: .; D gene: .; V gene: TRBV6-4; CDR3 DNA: TGTGCCAGCAGATACAGGGGGCGCCTAGCGGGAGCCTCGAACACCGGGGAGCTGTTTTTT; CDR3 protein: CASRYRGRLAGASNTGELFF
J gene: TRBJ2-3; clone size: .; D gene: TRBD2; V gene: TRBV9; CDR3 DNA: TGTGCCAGTACCTCTAGCGGGGGGGTCACAGATACGCAGTATTTT; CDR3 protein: CASTSSGGVTDTQYF
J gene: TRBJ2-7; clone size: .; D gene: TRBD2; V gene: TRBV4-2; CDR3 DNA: TGTGCCAGCAGCCAAGACCCGACTAGCGGTATTTACGAGCAGTACTTC; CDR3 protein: CASSQDPTSGIYEQYF
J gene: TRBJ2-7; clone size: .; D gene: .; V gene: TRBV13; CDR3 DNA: TGTGCCAGCAGCTTAGGGAGACAGGTGTCCTACGAGCAGTACTTC; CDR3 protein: CASSLGRQVSYEQYF
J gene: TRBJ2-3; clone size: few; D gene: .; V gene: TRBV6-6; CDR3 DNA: TGTGCCACCAGTCCAGGAAGCACAGATACGCAGTATTTT; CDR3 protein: CATSPGSTDTQYF
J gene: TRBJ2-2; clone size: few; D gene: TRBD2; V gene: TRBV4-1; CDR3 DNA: TGCGCCAGCAGCCAATTTCCGGGACTAGCCACCGGGGAGCTGTTTTTT; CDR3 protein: CASSQFPGLATGELFF
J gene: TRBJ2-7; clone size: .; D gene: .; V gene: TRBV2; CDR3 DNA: TGTGCCAGCAGCAGACTAGGGGTCTACGAGCAGTACTTC; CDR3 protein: CASSRLGVYEQYF
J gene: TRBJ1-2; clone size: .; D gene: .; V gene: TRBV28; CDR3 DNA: TGTGCCAGCAGTTCCTACAGGGCATATGGCTACACCTTC; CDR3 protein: CASSSYRAYGYTF
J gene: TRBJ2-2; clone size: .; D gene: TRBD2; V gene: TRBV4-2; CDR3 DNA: TGTGCCAGCAGCCGCCGGCTAGCGGGGGACACCGGGGAGCTGTTTTTT; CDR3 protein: CASSRRLAGDTGELFF
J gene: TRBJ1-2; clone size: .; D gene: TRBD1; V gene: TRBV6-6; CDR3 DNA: TGTGCCAGCAGTCCGGACAGGAACTATGGCTACACCTTC; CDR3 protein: CASSPDRNYGYTF
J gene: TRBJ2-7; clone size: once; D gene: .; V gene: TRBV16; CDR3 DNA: TGTGCCAGCAGCTATGGACAGACCGAGCAGTACTTC; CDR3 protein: CASSYGQTEQYF
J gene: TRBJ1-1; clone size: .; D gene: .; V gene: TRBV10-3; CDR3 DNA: TGTGCCATCAGTGAAAGTGGGGTCCAGGGGCGCGCGGACACTGAAGCTTTCTTT; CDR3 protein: CAISESGVQGRADTEAFF
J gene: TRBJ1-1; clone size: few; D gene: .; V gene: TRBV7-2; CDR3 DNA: TGTGCCAGCAGCACTCAGGGACATCCCACTGAAGCTTTCTTT; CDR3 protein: CASSTQGHPTEAFF
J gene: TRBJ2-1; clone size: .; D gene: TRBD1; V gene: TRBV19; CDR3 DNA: TGTGCCAGTAGTATAGATCCCGACAGGGACCCCTACAATGAGCAGTTCTTC; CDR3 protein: CASSIDPDRDPYNEQFF
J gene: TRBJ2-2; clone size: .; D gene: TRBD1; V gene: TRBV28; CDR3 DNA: TGTGCCAGCAGTTTACGGTACAGGGGGCTCGAGGGAACCGGGGAGCTGTTTTTT; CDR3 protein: CASSLRYRGLEGTGELFF
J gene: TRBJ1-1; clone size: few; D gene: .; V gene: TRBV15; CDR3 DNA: TGTGCCACCAGCAGAGTGGGAGGAGGGGCTGAAGCTTTCTTT; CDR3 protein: CATSRVGGGAEAFF
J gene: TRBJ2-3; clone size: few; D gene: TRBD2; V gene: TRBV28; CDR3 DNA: TGTGCCAGCAGTTTAAAACTAGCGGGGGGGCGGCATTTT; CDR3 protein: CASSLKLAGGRHF
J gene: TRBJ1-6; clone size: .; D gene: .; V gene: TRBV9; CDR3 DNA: TGTGCCAGCAGCGTAGCACAGGCGCCGGATTCACCCCTCCACTTT; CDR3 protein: CASSVAQAPDSPLHF
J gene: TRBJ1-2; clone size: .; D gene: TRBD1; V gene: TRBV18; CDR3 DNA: TGTGCCAGCTCACCCGACAGGGAGGTCGGCTATGGCTACACCTTC; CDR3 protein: CASSPDREVGYGYTF
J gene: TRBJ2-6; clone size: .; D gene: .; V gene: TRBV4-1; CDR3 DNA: TGCGCCAGCAGCCAAGACCCAGTTGGGGCCAACGTCCTGACTTTC; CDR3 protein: CASSQDPVGANVLTF
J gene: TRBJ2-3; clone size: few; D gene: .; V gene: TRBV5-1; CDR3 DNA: TGCGCCAGCAGATCCGCGGCCTTAACGAACACAGATACGCAGTATTTT; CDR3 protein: CASRSAALTNTDTQYF
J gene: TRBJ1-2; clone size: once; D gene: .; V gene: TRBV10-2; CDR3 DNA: TGCGCCAGCAGTGTAAATCTCAACTATGGCTACACCTTC; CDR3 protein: CASSVNLNYGYTF
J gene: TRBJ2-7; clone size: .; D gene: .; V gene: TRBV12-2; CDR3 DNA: TGTGCAAGTCGCTTAAGTAGCGCGACTGCCTCCTACGAGCAGTACTTC; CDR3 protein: CASRLSSATASYEQYF
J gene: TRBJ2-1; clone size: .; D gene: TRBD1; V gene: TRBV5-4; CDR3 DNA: TGTGCCAGCAGCTGGGGACAGAGGTCTGAGCAGTTCTTC; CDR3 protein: CASSWGQRSEQFF
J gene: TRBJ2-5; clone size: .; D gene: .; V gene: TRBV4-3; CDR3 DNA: TGCGCCAGCAGCCAAGCCCAGGGAGAGACCCAGTACTTC; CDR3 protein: CASSQAQGETQYF
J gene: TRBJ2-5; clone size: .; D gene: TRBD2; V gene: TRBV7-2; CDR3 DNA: TGTGCCAGCAGCTTAGGGATACTGGGACTAGCGGATCGCCAAGAGACCCAGTACTTC; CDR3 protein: CASSLGILGLADRQETQYF